The clone carrying this T cell receptor beta chain appeared many times. This CDR3 is 15 amino acids long. The V gene's germline CDR1 is DFQATT and CDR2 SNEGSKA (reference sequence). With V trimmed by 2 bases and J by 3 bases, 9 bases remained unmatched. This sample was included in a study of Graves' ophthalmopathy and Graves' hyperthyroidism. The authors amplified TCR beta CDR3 regions from RNA transcripts. HTBI primers served in a first-round RT-PCR, which a second-round multiplex PCR followed. One entry per CDR3 protein results from TCRdb running MiXCR on the multiplex PCR reads. Here the sample spans 40,000 or so distinct CDR3 sequences, around 52% being singletons.

This clonotype originated in an adult man with Graves' ophthalmopathy. The rearrangement uses TRBV20-1 and TRBJ1-1; TRBD1 agrees at 7 bases. Sequencing input: peripheral blood. CDR3 coding DNA: TGCAGTGCTAGATGGGCAGGGGGGGGGGACACTGAAGCTTTCTTT. It yields the protein CSARWAGGGDTEAFF.